This section outlines one TCR beta chain sequence together with its context. This record belongs to a study of Ad26.COV2.S vaccination and SARS-CoV-2 variants. About the research overall: Of the COV1001 trial arms, the Ad26.COV2.S arm included the donor.

Repertoires were generated with immunoSEQ multiplex PCR, while TCRdb's copy carries only in-frame clones and drops some. This sample has some 330,000 clones, with roughly 88% found just once. Indicated treatment: roughly 19 received Ad26.COV2.S at low or high dose, single or two shots; about 5 received placebo; per-sample allocation not given. Samples came from day 63 after the first vaccine or placebo injection. The starting material was peripheral blood, obtained in a trial of Ad26.COV2.S vaccine versus placebo. This clonotype was obtained from a person between 18 and 59 years old who received the Ad26.COV2.S COVID-19 vaccine or a placebo.

The CDR3 DNA reads as TGTGCCAGCAGTGATCCGGGAGCGAACACTGAAGCTTTCTTT. This codes for CASSDPGANTEAFF. The gene calls are TRBV6-1 and TRBJ1-1; no firm D call. Germline values: CDR1 MNHNS, CDR2 SASEGT. Trimming took off 3 bases at V and 1 base at J, with 9 bases between the two ends. The CDR3 has 14 residues.